This TCR beta chain was sequenced for a study of T cell responses to AZD1222 COVID-19 vaccine. Losses at the gene ends were 1 base for V and 10 bases for J; bases not matched to a gene: 6. This CDR3 comprises 15 residues. The germline gives CDR1 MGHDK, CDR2 SYGVNS. Clones were read by immunoSEQ multiplex PCR, and TCRdb kept only the in-frame ones, dropping some. The sample consists of fewer than 140,000 clones, under 90% of them appearing once. The clonotype comes from an adult in good health. V and J are TRBV25-1 and TRBJ1-6; 8 bases line up with TRBD1. The specimen comprised peripheral blood, sampled on day 0 of AZD1222 vaccination. CDR3 nucleotides: TGTGCCAGCAGTGAATCGACAGGGGAAATATCACCCCTCCACTTT. Translation gives CASSESTGEISPLHF. The full variable domain, completed using reference TRBV25-1 and TRBJ1-6, is EADIYQTPRYLVIGTGKKITLECSQTMGHDKMYWYQQDPGMELHLIHYSYGVNSTEKGDLSSESTVSRIRTEHFPLTLESARPSHTSQYLCASSESTGEISPLHFGNGTRLTVT.